The next 8 T cell receptor beta chains were all read from a single sample in a study of shared clonotypes between healthy human individuals. This table comes from immunoSEQ multiplex PCR, and its TCRdb copy is limited to in-frame clones, with some not included. The sample lists approximately 480,000 clones, about 75% occurring once. Sequencing used PBMCs. The receptor source for this set is a woman between 40 and 55 years old in good health. Some clones in this sample may be carry-over from other donors' samples.

V usage is TRBV5-1 and J usage is TRBJ2-1, with 9 bases aligning to TRBD2. V shed 7 bases and J 8 bases; nucleotides not matched to a gene: 7. This CDR3 contains 13 residues. Per the germline V gene, CDR1 is SGHRS and CDR2 is YFSETQ. The CDR3 spells CASVAGVRDEQFF. For the CDR3, the DNA is TGCGCCAGCGTAGCGGGAGTCCGTGATGAGCAGTTCTTC.

CDR3: CASSPGDSGYTDTQYF. In DNA, the CDR3 is TGTGCCAGCAGCCCGGGGGACAGTGGATACACAGATACGCAGTATTTT. The genes are TRBV11-3 and TRBJ2-3, with a weak D call TRBD1 (7 bases). The CDR3 loop spans 16 amino acids. Germline assignment: CDR1 SGHNT and CDR2 YENEEA. With 5 bases removed from V and 2 bases from J, the gap between germline ends came to 17 bases.

This clone was found once. The V call is TRBV19, the J call TRBJ2-5, with 8 bases fitting TRBD2. CDR3 length: 14 residues. The V and J ends lost 9 bases and 5 bases, in that order; junction bases with no gene match: 11. Per germline, CDR1 LNHDA and CDR2 SQIVND (reference sequence). The CDR3, as DNA: TGTGCCAGCACATCGAGGGGACTAGGGGAGACCCAGTACTTC. Translated, it gives CASTSRGLGETQYF.

The chain uses TRBV10-1 and TRBJ2-3; 13 bases match TRBD2. The CDR3 spans 16 residues. Trimming removed 3 bases from V and 4 bases from J; junction bases left unmatched: 4. Germline V gene data show CDR1 as WNHNN and CDR2 as SYGVQD (reference sequence). This CDR3 is CASSDGTSGIADTQYF. Here the CDR3 DNA reads TGCGCCAGCAGTGATGGGACTAGCGGGATTGCAGATACGCAGTATTTT.

The rearrangement links TRBV5-6 to TRBJ2-1; 11 nucleotides agree with TRBD2. CDR3 length equals 16 residues. The J segment lost 4 bases and the V segment lost 4 bases, leaving 7 bases of the junction unmatched. Per the germline V gene, CDR1 is SGHDT and CDR2 is YYEEEE. CDR3 coding DNA: TGTGCCAGCAGCCGGGCCGGGACTAGCGGTTACAATGAGCAGTTCTTC. Amino acid sequence: CASSRAGTSGYNEQFF.

The chain couples TRBV5-6 to TRBJ2-5; a possible D gene is TRBD2 (5 bases). The CDR3 has 13 amino acids. The germline V and J ends were trimmed by 1 base and 5 bases, with 9 bases remaining between them. Germline V gene lookup returns CDR1 SGHDT and CDR2 YYEEEE. CDR3 bases: TGTGCCAGCAGCTTGAGGGAGAAGGAGACCCAGTACTTC. Translating gives CASSLREKETQYF.

V and J are TRBV7-8 and TRBJ2-5; weak D call: TRBD2 (5 bases). The germline V gene has CDR1 SGHVS and CDR2 FQNEAQ. Trimming took 3 bases from V and 4 from J, leaving 9 bases between them. The CDR3 sequence is 13 residues long. CDR3 nucleotide sequence: TGTGCCAGCAGCTTGAGGGTGCCAGAGACCCAGTACTTC. It translates to CASSLRVPETQYF.

V usage is TRBV7-3 and J usage is TRBJ2-1; 9 bases fit TRBD2. CDR1 and CDR2 (germline): SGHTA, FQGTGA. Trimming took 1 base from V and 6 from J; bases not matched to a gene: 7. There are 16 residues in the CDR3. The CDR3 region has the DNA TGTGCCAGCAGCTTAATGGGACTAGCAGCCTCCAATGAGCAGTTCTTC. It specifies CASSLMGLAASNEQFF.